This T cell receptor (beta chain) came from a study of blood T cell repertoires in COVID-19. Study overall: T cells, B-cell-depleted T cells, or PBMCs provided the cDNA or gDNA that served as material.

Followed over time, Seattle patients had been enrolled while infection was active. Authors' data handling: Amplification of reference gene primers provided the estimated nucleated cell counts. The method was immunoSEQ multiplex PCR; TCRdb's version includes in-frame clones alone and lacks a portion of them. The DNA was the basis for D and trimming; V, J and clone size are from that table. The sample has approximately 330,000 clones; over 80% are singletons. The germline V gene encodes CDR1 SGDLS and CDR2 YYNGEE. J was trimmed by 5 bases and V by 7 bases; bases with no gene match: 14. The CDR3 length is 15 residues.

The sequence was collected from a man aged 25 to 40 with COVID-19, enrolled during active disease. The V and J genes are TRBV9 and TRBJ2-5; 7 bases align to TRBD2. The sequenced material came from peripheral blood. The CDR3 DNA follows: TGTGCCAGCGGAATAGATAGAGCGGGAAGTGAGACCCAGTACTTC. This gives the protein CASGIDRAGSETQYF. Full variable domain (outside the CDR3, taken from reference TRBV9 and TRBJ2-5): DSGVTQTPKHLITATGQRVTLRCSPRSGDLSVYWYQQSLDQGLQFLIQYYNGEERAKGNILERFSAQQFPDLHSELNLSSLELGDSALYFCASGIDRAGSETQYFGPGTRLLVL.